The sample holds a few counts of the clone carrying this TCR beta chain. The antigen is unknown. This CDR3 comprises 11 residues. Germline CDR1 is LGHDT and CDR2 is YNNKEL (reference sequence). The V and J ends lost 2 bases and 5 bases respectively, with 3 bases between them. The source of the sample is a study of T cell responses to AZD1222 COVID-19 vaccine. Study-level findings and limits: Unmutated regions of variants are reportedly targeted by nearly half of spike-specific TCRs.

Measured with immunoSEQ multiplex PCR; TCRdb has only the in-frame clones, and not every one. The sample includes approximately 79,000 clones, approximately 91% of them seen just once. The J gene is TRBJ2-5, the V gene TRBV3-1 (or the pseudogene TRBV3-2); D is uncertain. The sequencing here drew on peripheral blood, taken on day 0 of AZD1222 vaccination. The sequence came from an adult in good health. The CDR3 here is CASSQWETQYF. The CDR3 DNA reads as TGTGCCAGCAGCCAATGGGAGACCCAGTACTTC.